Below are 14 T cell receptor beta chains sequenced from a single sample in a study of response to subunit inactivated influenza vaccine. TCRdb used MiXCR to reprocess the RT-PCR reads, holding one entry per CDR3 protein. This sample carries over 800,000 distinct CDR3 sequences, roughly 20% of them seen once, and the ten largest clones take about a tenth. The source was PBMCs from blood, collected less than 6 days after vaccination. Receptors originate from a man aged 50 to 59 who received an inactivated influenza vaccine.

The rearrangement joins TRBV15 to TRBJ2-7; D call uncertain. The CDR3 totals 15 residues. V dropped 4 bases and J dropped 2 bases, with 15 bases sitting between them. Per germline, CDR1 LNHNV and CDR2 YYDKDF (reference sequence). CDR3 in DNA: TGTGCCACCAGCATACACAGAGACGGTCCCTACGAGCAGTACTTC. Its translation is CATSIHRDGPYEQYF.

The chain employs TRBV2 and TRBJ1-6; 10 bases agree with TRBD1. Germline V gene data show CDR1 as SNHLY and CDR2 as FYNNEI. Trimming took 6 bases from V and 9 from J; bases not matched to a gene: 5. This CDR3 is built from 14 residues. In nucleotides, the CDR3 is TGTGCCAGCAGGGAGACAGGGGGCTCTTCACCCCTCCACTTT. Protein product: CASRETGGSSPLHF. Complete variable domain (other parts from reference TRBV2 and TRBJ1-6): EPEVTQTPSHQVTQMGQEVILRCVPISNHLYFYWYRQILGQKVEFLVSFYNNEISEKSEIFDDQFSVERPDGSNFTLKIRSTKLEDSAMYFCASRETGGSSPLHFGNGTRLTVT.

The chain joins TRBV20-1 to TRBJ1-6; perhaps TRBD1 as D (5 bases). This CDR3 spans 12 amino acids. Trimming pared 4 bases from V and 10 bases from J, leaving 11 bases between. The germline CDR1 and CDR2 sequences are DFQATT and SNEGSKA (reference sequence). This CDR3 reads CSATGGQSPLHF. The DNA of the CDR3 is TGCAGTGCTACCGGGGGTCAGTCACCCCTCCACTTT.

This clonotype was recorded many times. V and J are TRBV5-1 and TRBJ1-6; D gene unclear. The germline CDR1 and CDR2 sequences are SGHRS and YFSETQ. The CDR3 is 13 residues long. V gave up 0 bases and J gave up 9 bases, with 7 bases separating them. The CDR3 here is CASSLEGFSPLHF. The CDR3 region has the DNA TGCGCCAGCAGCTTGGAGGGTTTTTCACCCCTCCACTTT.

This clonotype was counted many times. This rearrangement joins TRBV7-6 to TRBJ2-1; tentative D call: TRBD1 (5 bases). The V end lost 5 bases, the J end lost 6 bases, and 14 bases lay between the germline ends. This CDR3 contains 14 residues. CDR1 and CDR2 (germline): SGHVS, FNYEAQ. The CDR3 reads CASSALWGVNEQFF. DNA of the CDR3: TGTGCCAGCAGCGCCCTTTGGGGCGTCAATGAGCAGTTCTTC.

This sequence joins TRBV12-3 or TRBV12-4 and TRBJ1-6; the D gene is possibly TRBD1 (5 bases). Trimming removed 5 bases at V and 14 bases at J, with 19 bases between. The CDR3 length is 14 residues. The CDR3 DNA reads as TGTGCCAGCAGTGGGCTCCGGGACCCTCGGTCCCTCCACTTT. This codes for CASSGLRDPRSLHF.

The CDR3 coding sequence is TGTGCCACCAGTGAAGGACTAGGCCTCACAGATACGCAGTATTTT. It specifies CATSEGLGLTDTQYF. The chain carries TRBV24-1 and TRBJ2-3, with 7 bases fitting TRBD2. CDR3 length: 15 residues. Germline assignment: CDR1 KGHDR and CDR2 SFDVKD. V trimming: 4 bases; J trimming: 2 bases; junction bases outside the gene matches: 5.

This clonotype showed up many times. The V call is TRBV5-1, the J call TRBJ2-1; D remains unclear. CDR3 size: 14 residues. Germline V lookup: CDR1 SGHRS, CDR2 YFSETQ. V shed 2 bases and J shed 6 bases, with 12 bases lying between them. The CDR3 reads CASSFTGPSNEQFF. CDR3 bases: TGCGCCAGCAGCTTCACGGGCCCCTCCAATGAGCAGTTCTTC.

V and J are TRBV7-2 and TRBJ2-5, with TRBD2 matching 15 bases. CDR1 SGHTA and CDR2 FQGNSA come from the germline V gene. The V and J ends lost 4 bases and 2 bases, in that order; junction bases with no gene match: 2. This CDR3 has 16 residues. The DNA for the CDR3 is TGTGCCAGCAGCTCCGGACTAGCGGGGGGGCAAGAGACCCAGTACTTC. Translation: CASSSGLAGGQETQYF.

The rearrangement uses TRBV10-3 and TRBJ1-5; 7 nucleotides match TRBD1. The CDR3 covers 14 residues. CDR1 is ENHRY, CDR2 SYGVKD, per germline. Trimming at V came to 11 bases and at J to 2 bases, leaving 9 bases not matched to a gene. CDR3 sequence reads: CAVGDRAGNQPQHF. The CDR3 region has the DNA TGTGCCGTCGGAGACAGGGCGGGCAATCAGCCCCAGCATTTT.

This clonotype came up a few times. This sequence joins TRBV20-1 and TRBJ2-3; 11 bases are shared with TRBD1. CDR3 size: 18 residues. Germline V CDR1 and CDR2: DFQATT, SNEGSKA (reference sequence). Trimming took 4 bases from V and 6 from J; bases not matched to a gene: 18. The CDR3 spells CSATHPRADRGRLDTQYF. Written as DNA, the CDR3 is TGCAGTGCTACCCACCCCAGGGCGGACAGGGGGCGCTTGGATACGCAGTATTTT.

This rearrangement joins TRBV24-1 to TRBJ2-1; 10 nucleotides line up with TRBD1. The CDR3 totals 14 residues. CDR1 and CDR2 (germline): KGHDR, SFDVKD. J was trimmed by 9 bases and V by 10 bases; bases with no gene match: 11. CDR3: CATGLGQGRLEQFF. CDR3 bases: TGTGCCACAGGACTGGGACAGGGGCGGCTTGAGCAGTTCTTC.

The chain links TRBV10-3 to TRBJ2-1, with 8 bases fitting TRBD2. After removal of 3 bases from V and 0 bases from J, the junction contained 4 bases not matched to a gene. CDR1 is ENHRY, CDR2 SYGVKD, per germline. The CDR3 has 16 amino acids. The CDR3 DNA reads as TGTGCCATCAGTGAAGAAGCGGGGGCCTCCTACAATGAGCAGTTCTTC. Encoded protein: CAISEEAGASYNEQFF.

This chain joins TRBV7-2 and TRBJ2-5, with a weak D call TRBD2 (6 bases). The CDR3 sequence is 13 residues long. V was shortened by 9 bases and J by 4 bases, with 15 bases between the two germline ends. The germline gives CDR1 SGHTA, CDR2 FQGNSA. CDR3 amino acids: CASVAGGRETQYF. The CDR3 nucleotides read TGTGCCAGTGTAGCCGGGGGTCGAGAGACCCAGTACTTC.